One T cell receptor (beta chain) is described in this entry. The table lists this clonotype with many counts. No cognate antigen has been identified for it. Base qualities are missing; no much larger clone stands one base away. These data are taken from a study of T cell repertoires in cytomegalovirus infection (dated by TCRdb to between 2018 and 2021). Study-wide context: Because public TCR beta signatures pointed to carriage of CMV infection together with the matching HLA type, the HLA type of each donor mattered for the analysis. What the authors observed across the whole study: Carriers of CMV infection plus the relevant HLA type were discriminated by the cumulative frequency of public TCR beta family members in the study cohort and in an independent approximately 350-donor cohort. The ex vivo response was dominated by HLA-C-restricted CMV-specific TCR beta clonotypes, and the single most frequent clonotype in two of eight donors was supplied by these HLA-C-restricted clonotypes.

Reads for this sample came from an Illumina HiSeq 1500. In-frame beta chains were kept once TCRdb had trimmed the public reads at Q25 with fastp and called clones with MiXCR. For every CDR3 protein sequence, its rows merge into one entry that carries the most common genes and DNA. In all, the sample holds some 68,000 distinct CDR3 sequences, and roughly 20% of those were seen once. 65% to 85% of the sample rests with the top ten. The CDR3, cysteine through phenylalanine, is 17 amino acids long. Kept here is only the CDR3 DNA, which spans 51 bases and is read in frame from base 1. V is trimmed back by 0 bases and J by 3 bases, and the junction contains 8 bases that no gene match accounts for. As encoded in the germline V gene, CDR1 is LGHNA while CDR2 is YSLEER.

The clonotype was recovered from a human donor in good health (CMV status not recorded). Some clones in this sample may be carry-over from other donors' samples. Sequencing was carried out using PBMCs, sequenced either directly or after in vitro stimulation (not recorded which). The V gene is TRBV4-3 and the J gene is TRBJ2-7; 10 central bases correspond to TRBD1. The CDR3 amino acid sequence is: CASSQEVWDRGYYEQYF. The bases are TGCGCCAGCAGCCAAGAGGTCTGGGACAGGGGATACTACGAGCAGTACTTC.